This T cell receptor (beta chain) stems from a study of cytomegalovirus exposure and HLA in healthy donors. The primer mix had 60 Vbeta and 13 Jbeta primers. Repertoires were generated with immunoSEQ multiplex PCR, while TCRdb's copy carries only in-frame clones and drops some. This sample has about 120,000 clones, with 82% found just once. Findings and limits, study-wide: Later analysis demonstrated an association between a missense DCLRE1C variant and TCR beta V- and J-gene trimming. By a later analysis, the bulk of CMV-associated TCR beta chains appeared HLA-restricted.

Looked up from germline, CDR1 is MNHEY and CDR2 is SMNVEV (reference sequence). This CDR3 has 14 residues. After removal of 6 bases from V and 7 bases from J, the junction contained 9 bases not matched to a gene. With regard to this clone: What it binds is not known.

Each donor was healthy, and each was a bone marrow donor. Material for sequencing was PBMCs. The sequence derives from a woman younger than 35 in good health and CMV-seronegative. The V gene is TRBV27, the J gene TRBJ2-5, with TRBD2 identical over 9 bases. CDR3 protein: CASSPGTSSRTQYF. DNA for the CDR3: TGTGCCAGCAGCCCCGGGACTAGCTCTCGGACCCAGTACTTC.